Sequencing of this TCR beta chain was carried out in a study of cytomegalovirus exposure and HLA in healthy donors. General study findings and limits: The study found most TCR sequences rare, yet found some public TCRs in many donors. With high specificity and sensitivity, the classifier reportedly diagnosed cytomegalovirus status. Indistinguishable V segments such as TRBV6-2 and TRBV6-3 were excluded.

60 Vbeta and 13 Jbeta primers were used in PCR. Sequenced by immunoSEQ multiplex PCR; TCRdb stores in-frame clones only, minus some. Of tens of thousands of clones in the sample, about 76% are singletons; the top ten hold 3% to 4%. When sampled, the donors appeared nominally healthy, though they likely had unrecorded immune exposures. Comments on this clone: Its target is unknown.

Trimming took 4 bases from V and 2 from J; bases not matched to a gene: 19. The CDR3 runs 19 residues. Germline V gives CDR1 SGDLS, CDR2 YYNGEE. Sequenced material: PBMCs. The chain uses TRBV9 and TRBJ2-3; 7 bases are shared with TRBD2. The clonotype comes from a man younger than 30 in good health and CMV-seronegative. CDR3 nucleotide sequence: TGTGCCAGCAGCAACACCCCGAGGGGTAGCGGGCGACCCACAGATACGCAGTATTTT. Protein: CASSNTPRGSGRPTDTQYF.